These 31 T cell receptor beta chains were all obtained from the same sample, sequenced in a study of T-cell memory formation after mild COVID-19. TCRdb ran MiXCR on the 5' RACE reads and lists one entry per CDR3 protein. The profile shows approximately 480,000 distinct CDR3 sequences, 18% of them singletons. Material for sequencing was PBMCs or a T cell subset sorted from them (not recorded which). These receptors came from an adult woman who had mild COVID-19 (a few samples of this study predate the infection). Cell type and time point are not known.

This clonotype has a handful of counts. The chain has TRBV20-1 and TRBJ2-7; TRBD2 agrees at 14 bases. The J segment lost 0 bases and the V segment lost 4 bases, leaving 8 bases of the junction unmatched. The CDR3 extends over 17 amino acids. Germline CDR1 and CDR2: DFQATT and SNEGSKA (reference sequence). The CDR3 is CSATGTSGRPLSYEQYF. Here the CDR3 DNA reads TGCAGTGCTACTGGGACTAGCGGGAGACCGCTCTCCTACGAGCAGTACTTC.

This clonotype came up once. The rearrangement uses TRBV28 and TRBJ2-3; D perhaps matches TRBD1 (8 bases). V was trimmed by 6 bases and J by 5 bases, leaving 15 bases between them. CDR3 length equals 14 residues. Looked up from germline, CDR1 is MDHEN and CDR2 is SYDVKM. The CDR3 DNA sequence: TGTGCCAGCAGAACGGACAGGGAGGGAGATACGCAGTATTTT. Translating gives CASRTDREGDTQYF.

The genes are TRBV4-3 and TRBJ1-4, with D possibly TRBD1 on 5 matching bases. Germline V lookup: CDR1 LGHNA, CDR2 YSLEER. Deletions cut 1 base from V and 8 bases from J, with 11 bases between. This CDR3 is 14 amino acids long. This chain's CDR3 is CASSQVAGREKLFF. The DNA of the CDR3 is TGCGCCAGCAGCCAAGTCGCAGGGAGGGAAAAACTGTTTTTT.

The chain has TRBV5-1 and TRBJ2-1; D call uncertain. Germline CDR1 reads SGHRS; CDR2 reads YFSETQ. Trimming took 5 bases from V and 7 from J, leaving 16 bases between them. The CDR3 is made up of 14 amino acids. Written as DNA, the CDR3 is TGCGCCAGCAGTGGCAGTTATGGTGCGAATGAGCAGTTCTTC. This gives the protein CASSGSYGANEQFF.

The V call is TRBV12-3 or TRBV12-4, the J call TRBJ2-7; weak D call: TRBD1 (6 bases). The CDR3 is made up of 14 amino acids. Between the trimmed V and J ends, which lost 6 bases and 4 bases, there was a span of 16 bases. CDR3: CASSRGQKKYEQYF. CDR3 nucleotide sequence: TGTGCCAGCAGCCGCGGACAGAAGAAGTACGAGCAGTACTTC.

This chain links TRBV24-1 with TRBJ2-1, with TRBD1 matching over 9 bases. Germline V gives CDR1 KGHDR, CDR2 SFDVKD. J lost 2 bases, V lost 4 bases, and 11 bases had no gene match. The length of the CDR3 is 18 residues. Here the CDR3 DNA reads TGTGCCACCAGTGACAGCCGATCACAGGGGGCGGCCTACAATGAGCAGTTCTTC. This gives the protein CATSDSRSQGAAYNEQFF.

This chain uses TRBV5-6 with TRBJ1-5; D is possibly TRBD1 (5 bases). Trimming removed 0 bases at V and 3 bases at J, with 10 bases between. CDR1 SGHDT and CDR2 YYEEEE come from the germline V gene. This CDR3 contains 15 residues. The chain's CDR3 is CASSLGGTANQPQHF. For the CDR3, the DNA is TGTGCCAGCAGCTTGGGCGGGACGGCCAATCAGCCCCAGCATTTT.

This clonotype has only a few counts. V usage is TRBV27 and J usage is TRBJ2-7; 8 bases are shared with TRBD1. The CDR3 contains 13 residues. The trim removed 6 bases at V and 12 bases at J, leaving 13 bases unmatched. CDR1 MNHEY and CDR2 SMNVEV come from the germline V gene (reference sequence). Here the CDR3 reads CASRQAQGARLYF. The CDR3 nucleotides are TGTGCCAGCAGACAAGCCCAGGGGGCGCGGCTGTACTTC.

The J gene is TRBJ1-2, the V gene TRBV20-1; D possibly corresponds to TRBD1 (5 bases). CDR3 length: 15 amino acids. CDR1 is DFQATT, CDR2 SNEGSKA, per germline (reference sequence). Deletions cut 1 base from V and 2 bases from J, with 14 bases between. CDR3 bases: TGCAGTGCTAGAGGGGGCAGGAGTGGGAACTATGGCTACACCTTC. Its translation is CSARGGRSGNYGYTF.

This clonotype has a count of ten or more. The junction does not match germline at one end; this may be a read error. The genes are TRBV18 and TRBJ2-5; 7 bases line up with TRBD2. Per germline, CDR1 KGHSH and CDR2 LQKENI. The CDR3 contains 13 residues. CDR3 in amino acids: CASSLGLQETQYF. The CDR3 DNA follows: TGCGCCAGCAGCTTGGGACTACAAGAGACCCAGTACTTC.

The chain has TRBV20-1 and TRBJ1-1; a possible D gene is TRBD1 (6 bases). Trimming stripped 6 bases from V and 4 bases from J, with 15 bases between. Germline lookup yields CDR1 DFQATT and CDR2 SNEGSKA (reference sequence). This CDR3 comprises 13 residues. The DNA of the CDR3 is TGCAGTGCCCGAGGGGGGTCAGGCACTGAAGCTTTCTTT. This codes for CSARGGSGTEAFF.

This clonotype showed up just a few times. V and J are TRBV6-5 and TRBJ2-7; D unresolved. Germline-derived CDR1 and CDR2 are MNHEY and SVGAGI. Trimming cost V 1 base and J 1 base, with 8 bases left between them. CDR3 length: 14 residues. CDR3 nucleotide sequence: TGTGCCAGCAGTTACTACGACTCTTCCTACGAGCAGTACTTC. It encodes CASSYYDSSYEQYF.

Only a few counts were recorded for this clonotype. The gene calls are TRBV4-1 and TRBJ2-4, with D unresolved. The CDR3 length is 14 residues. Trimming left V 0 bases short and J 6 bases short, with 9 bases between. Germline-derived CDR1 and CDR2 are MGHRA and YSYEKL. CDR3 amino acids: CASSQEIRLNIQYF. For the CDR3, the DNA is TGCGCCAGCAGCCAAGAAATCAGGTTAAACATTCAGTACTTC.

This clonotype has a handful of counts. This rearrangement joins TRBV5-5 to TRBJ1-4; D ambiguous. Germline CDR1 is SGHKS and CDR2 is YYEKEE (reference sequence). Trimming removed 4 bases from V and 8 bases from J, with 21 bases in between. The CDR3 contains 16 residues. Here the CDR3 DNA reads TGTGCCAGCAGCCCCCTTGGCGGCTGGAGTACGGAAAAACTGTTTTTT. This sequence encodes CASSPLGGWSTEKLFF.

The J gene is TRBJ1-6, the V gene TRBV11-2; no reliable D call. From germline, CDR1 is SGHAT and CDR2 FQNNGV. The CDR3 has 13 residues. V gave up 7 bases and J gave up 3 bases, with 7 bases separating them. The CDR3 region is CASNLDYNSPLHF. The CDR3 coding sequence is TGTGCCAGCAACCTGGACTATAATTCACCCCTCCACTTT.

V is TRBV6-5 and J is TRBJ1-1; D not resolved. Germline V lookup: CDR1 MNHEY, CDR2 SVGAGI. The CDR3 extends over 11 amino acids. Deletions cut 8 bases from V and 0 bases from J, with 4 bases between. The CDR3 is CASWLNTEAFF. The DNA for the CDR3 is TGTGCCAGCTGGCTGAACACTGAAGCTTTCTTT.

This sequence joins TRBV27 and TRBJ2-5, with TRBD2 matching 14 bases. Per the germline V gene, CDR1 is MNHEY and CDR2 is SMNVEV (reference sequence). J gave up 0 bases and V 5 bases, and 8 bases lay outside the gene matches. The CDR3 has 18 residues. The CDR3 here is CASSKGLAGGTNQETQYF. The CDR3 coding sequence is TGTGCCAGCAGTAAAGGACTAGCGGGAGGTACGAACCAAGAGACCCAGTACTTC.

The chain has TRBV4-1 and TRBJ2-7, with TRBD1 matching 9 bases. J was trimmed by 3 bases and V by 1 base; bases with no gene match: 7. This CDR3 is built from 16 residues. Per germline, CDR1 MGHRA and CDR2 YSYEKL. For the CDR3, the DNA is TGCGCCAGCAGCCAAGTTTTGGTGGACAGGGGCTACGAGCAGTACTTC. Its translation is CASSQVLVDRGYEQYF.

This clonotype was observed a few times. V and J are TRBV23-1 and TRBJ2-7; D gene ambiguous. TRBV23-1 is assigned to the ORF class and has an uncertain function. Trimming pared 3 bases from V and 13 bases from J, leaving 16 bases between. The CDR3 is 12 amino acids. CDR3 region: CASSQGRPIRYF. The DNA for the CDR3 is TGCGCCAGCAGTCAGGGAAGGCCTATACGCTACTTC.

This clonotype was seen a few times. The DNA of the CDR3 is TGTGCCAGCAGCTGGGGCGGGGATGGCGATGAGCAGTTCTTC. It encodes CASSWGGDGDEQFF. V gene TRBV12-3 or TRBV12-4 combines with J gene TRBJ2-1; D might be TRBD2 (6 bases). The V end was cut by 6 bases, the J end by 8 bases, with 17 bases between. The length of the CDR3 is 14 residues.

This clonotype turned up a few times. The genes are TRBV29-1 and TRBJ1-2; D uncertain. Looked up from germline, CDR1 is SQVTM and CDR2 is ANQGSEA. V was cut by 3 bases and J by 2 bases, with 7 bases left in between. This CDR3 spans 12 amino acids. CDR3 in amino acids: CSVDPGNYGYTF. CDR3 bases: TGCAGCGTTGATCCTGGGAACTATGGCTACACCTTC.

CDR3 sequence reads: CASSFSREYEQYF. The DNA of the CDR3 is TGTGCCAGCAGTTTTTCGCGGGAGTACGAGCAGTACTTC. The chain combines TRBV27 with TRBJ2-7; 7 nucleotides agree with TRBD2. Germline CDR1 reads MNHEY; CDR2 reads SMNVEV (reference sequence). The CDR3 runs to 13 residues. J gave up 4 bases and V 3 bases, and 3 bases lay outside the gene matches.

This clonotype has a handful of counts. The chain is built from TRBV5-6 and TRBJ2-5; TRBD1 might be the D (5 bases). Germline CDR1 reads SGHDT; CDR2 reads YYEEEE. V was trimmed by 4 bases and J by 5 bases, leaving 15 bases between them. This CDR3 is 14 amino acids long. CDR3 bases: TGTGCCAGCAGCACTGGTCGAAAGGGGGAGACCCAGTACTTC. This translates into CASSTGRKGETQYF. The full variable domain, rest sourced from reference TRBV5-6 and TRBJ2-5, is DAGVTQSPTHLIKTRGQQVTLRCSPKSGHDTVSWYQQALGQGPQFIFQYYEEEERQRGNFPDRFSGHQFPNYSSELNVNALLLGDSALYLCASSTGRKGETQYFGPGTRLLVL.

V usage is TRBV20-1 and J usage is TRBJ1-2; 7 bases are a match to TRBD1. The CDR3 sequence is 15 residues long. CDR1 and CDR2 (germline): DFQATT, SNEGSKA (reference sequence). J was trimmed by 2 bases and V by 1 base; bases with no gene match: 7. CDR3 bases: TGCAGTGCTAGAGGGGAACAGGGGCTCAACTATGGCTACACCTTC. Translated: CSARGEQGLNYGYTF.

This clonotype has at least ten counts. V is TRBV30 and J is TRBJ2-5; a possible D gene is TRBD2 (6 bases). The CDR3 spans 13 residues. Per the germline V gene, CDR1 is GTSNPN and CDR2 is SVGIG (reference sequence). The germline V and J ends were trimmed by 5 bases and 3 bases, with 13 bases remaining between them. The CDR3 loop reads CAWGGNSKETQYF. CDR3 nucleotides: TGTGCCTGGGGAGGGAACAGCAAAGAGACCCAGTACTTC.

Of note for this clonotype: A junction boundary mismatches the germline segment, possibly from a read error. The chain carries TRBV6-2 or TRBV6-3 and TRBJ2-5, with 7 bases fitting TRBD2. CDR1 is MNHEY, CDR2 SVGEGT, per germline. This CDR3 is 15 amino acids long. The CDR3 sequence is CASSANGGRVETKYF. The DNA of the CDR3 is TGTGCCAGCAGTGCAAACGGGGGGAGGGTGGAGACCAAGTACTTC.

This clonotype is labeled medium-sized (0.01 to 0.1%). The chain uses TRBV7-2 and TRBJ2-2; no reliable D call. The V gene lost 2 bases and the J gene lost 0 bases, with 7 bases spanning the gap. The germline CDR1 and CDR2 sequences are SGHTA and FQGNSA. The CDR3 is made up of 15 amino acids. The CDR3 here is CASSLLAPNTGELFF. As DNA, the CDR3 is TGTGCCAGCAGCTTACTCGCCCCGAACACCGGGGAGCTGTTTTTT.

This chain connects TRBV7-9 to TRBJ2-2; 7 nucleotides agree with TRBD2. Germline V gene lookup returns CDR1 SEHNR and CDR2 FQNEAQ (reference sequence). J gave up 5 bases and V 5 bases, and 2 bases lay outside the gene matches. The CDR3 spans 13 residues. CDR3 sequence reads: CASSRSGTGELFF. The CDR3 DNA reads TGTGCCAGCAGCCGTAGCGGGACCGGGGAGCTGTTTTTT.

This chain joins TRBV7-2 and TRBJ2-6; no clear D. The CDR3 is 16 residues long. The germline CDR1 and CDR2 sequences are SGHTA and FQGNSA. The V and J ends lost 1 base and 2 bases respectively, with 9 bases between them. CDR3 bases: TGTGCCAGCAGCTTAGGAATAGAGGCTGGGGCCAACGTCCTGACTTTC. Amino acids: CASSLGIEAGANVLTF.

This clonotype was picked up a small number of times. CDR3 protein: CASSTGGGTGTNEKLFF. CDR3 DNA: TGTGCCAGCAGTACCGGGGGGGGGACCGGGACTAATGAAAAACTGTTTTTT. The chain links TRBV12-3 or TRBV12-4 to TRBJ1-4, with a possible D match to TRBD1 (5 bases). The CDR3 is 17 residues long. The V end lost 5 bases, the J end lost 2 bases, and 18 bases lay between the germline ends.

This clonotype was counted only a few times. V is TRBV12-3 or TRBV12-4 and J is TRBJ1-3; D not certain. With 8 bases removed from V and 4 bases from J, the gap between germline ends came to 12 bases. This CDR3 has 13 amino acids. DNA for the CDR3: TGTGCCAGCGGCATGGCGGAAGGAAACACCATATATTTT. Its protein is CASGMAEGNTIYF.